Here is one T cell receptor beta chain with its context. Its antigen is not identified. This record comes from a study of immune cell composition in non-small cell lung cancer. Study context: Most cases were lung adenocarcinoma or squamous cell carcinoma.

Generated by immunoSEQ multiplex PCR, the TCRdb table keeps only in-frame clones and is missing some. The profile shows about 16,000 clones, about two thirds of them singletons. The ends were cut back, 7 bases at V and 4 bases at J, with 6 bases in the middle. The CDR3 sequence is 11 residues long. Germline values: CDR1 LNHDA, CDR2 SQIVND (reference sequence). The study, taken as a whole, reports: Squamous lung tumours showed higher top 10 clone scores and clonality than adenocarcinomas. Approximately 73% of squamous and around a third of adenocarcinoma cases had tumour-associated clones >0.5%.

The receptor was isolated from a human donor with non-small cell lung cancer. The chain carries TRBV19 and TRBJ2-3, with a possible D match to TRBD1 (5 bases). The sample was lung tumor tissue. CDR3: CASTRADTQYF. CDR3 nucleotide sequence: TGTGCCAGTACCAGGGCAGATACGCAGTATTTT.